The 30 T cell receptor beta chains below come from one sample, sequenced in a study of CD8 T cells in ankylosing spondylitis. MiXCR, applied by TCRdb to the 5' RACE reads, yields one record per CDR3 protein. The profile shows about 240,000 distinct CDR3 sequences, less than 10% of them singletons. The sample consisted of blood, either unsorted or a sorted T cell fraction (not recorded which). The receptors shown here come from a male donor with ankylosing spondylitis or in good health (not recorded which).

Concerning this clonotype itself: Possible read error: a much larger clone is one base away. The V gene is TRBV5-6, the J gene TRBJ1-1, with 7 bases matching TRBD1. The V and J ends lost 3 bases and 8 bases, in that order; junction bases with no gene match: 10. The CDR3 is made up of 14 amino acids. Germline V lookup: CDR1 SGHDT, CDR2 YYEEEE. The CDR3 DNA is TGTGCCAGCAGCTCCTCCCCTGACAGGGTCGAAGCTTTCTTT. Translation: CASSSSPDRVEAFF.

The genes are TRBV19 and TRBJ2-1; 8 nucleotides match TRBD2. Germline-derived CDR1 and CDR2 are LNHDA and SQIVND (reference sequence). J was trimmed by 6 bases and V by 5 bases; bases with no gene match: 6. This CDR3 is built from 14 residues. As DNA, the CDR3 is TGTGCCAGTAGTCCACGGGGGACTAGCAATGAGCAGTTCTTC. Residues: CASSPRGTSNEQFF. Full variable domain (missing parts from reference TRBV19 and TRBJ2-1): DGGITQSPKYLFRKEGQNVTLSCEQNLNHDAMYWYRQDPGQGLRLIYYSQIVNDFQKGDIAEGYSVSREKKESFPLTVTSAQKNPTAFYLCASSPRGTSNEQFFGPGTRLTVL.

This clonotype was seen at least ten times. The chain uses TRBV10-3 and TRBJ1-2; tentatively, D is TRBD1 (6 bases). There are 15 residues in the CDR3. Germline CDR1 and CDR2: ENHRY and SYGVKD. Trimming shortened V by 6 bases and J by 1 base, and 15 bases separated the two germline ends. DNA of the CDR3: TGTGCCATCAGGGGGGCCCGCAGTTATAACTATGGCTACACCTTC. Translating it yields CAIRGARSYNYGYTF.

In DNA form, the CDR3 reads TGTGCCAGCTCATCGGGGAGCGAACAGCCCCAGCATTTT. This sequence encodes CASSSGSEQPQHF. The chain joins TRBV18 to TRBJ1-5; D not certain. The germline V gene has CDR1 KGHSH and CDR2 LQKENI. V lost 5 bases, J lost 7 bases, and 12 bases lay in between. CDR3 length: 13 residues.

This sequence joins TRBV4-2 and TRBJ2-7, with D possibly called TRBD1 or TRBD2 (5 bases each). Trimming stripped 1 base from V and 5 bases from J, with 9 bases between. The CDR3 runs to 13 residues. Germline CDR1 reads LGHNA; CDR2 reads YNFKEQ. The CDR3 bases are TGTGCCAGCAGCCAAGTGGGGGTGCACGAGCAGTACTTC. Its protein product is CASSQVGVHEQYF.

The table lists this clonotype with many counts. The V gene is TRBV5-1, the J gene TRBJ1-1; D is ambiguous. Germline V gene data show CDR1 as SGHRS and CDR2 as YFSETQ. This CDR3 has 13 amino acids. Trimming pared 4 bases from V and 3 bases from J, leaving 10 bases between. The DNA of the CDR3 is TGCGCCAGCAGCGCTGACACGTACACTGAAGCTTTCTTT. Amino acid sequence: CASSADTYTEAFF.

This clonotype has at least ten counts. The chain carries TRBV5-6 and TRBJ2-5, with 7 positions matching TRBD1. The CDR3 is 13 residues long. Germline V gene lookup returns CDR1 SGHDT and CDR2 YYEEEE. After removal of 3 bases from V and 3 bases from J, the junction contained 2 bases not matched to a gene. The CDR3 reads CASSYTGEETQYF. The CDR3 region has the DNA TGTGCCAGCAGCTATACAGGGGAAGAGACCCAGTACTTC.

The sample holds many counts of this clonotype. The rearrangement uses TRBV5-5 and TRBJ2-5; D ambiguous. V lost 4 bases and J lost 9, with 19 bases in between. CDR1 and CDR2 from the germline V gene are SGHKS and YYEKEE (reference sequence). The CDR3 spans 14 residues. CDR3 in DNA: TGTGCCAGCAGCGGCGGTGGAGACTTATGGGCCCAGTACTTC. This gives the protein CASSGGGDLWAQYF.

The V call is TRBV2, the J call TRBJ1-6; no definite D call. Looked up from germline, CDR1 is SNHLY and CDR2 is FYNNEI. This CDR3 has 15 amino acids. V gave up 10 bases and J gave up 4 bases, with 17 bases separating them. In nucleotides, the CDR3 is TGTGCCACCGCAACGGCCGGGCGGTATAATTCACCCCTCCACTTT. It translates to CATATAGRYNSPLHF.

The V gene is TRBV20-1, the J gene TRBJ1-1; tentatively, D is TRBD1 (5 bases). The CDR3 is 9 amino acids. Per germline, CDR1 DFQATT and CDR2 SNEGSKA (reference sequence). V lost 6 bases and J 11 bases, leaving 10 bases between the germline ends. CDR3 DNA sequence: TGCAGTGCCGACGGGGCGGCTTTCTTT. This codes for CSADGAAFF.

This clonotype was detected many times. This chain connects TRBV12-3 or TRBV12-4 to TRBJ2-3; possibly TRBD1 or TRBD2 for D (7 bases each). V was trimmed by 7 bases and J by 3 bases, leaving 26 bases between them. CDR3 length: 18 residues. This CDR3 is CASTQNRQGEGRTDTQYF. The CDR3 nucleotides are TGTGCCAGCACTCAAAATCGCCAGGGGGAGGGCCGAACAGATACGCAGTATTTT.

This clonotype was detected many times. The chain carries TRBV5-1 and TRBJ1-1, with D uncertain. The V gene lost 5 bases and the J gene lost 3 bases, with 11 bases spanning the gap. This CDR3 contains 13 residues. CDR1 is SGHRS and CDR2 is YFSETQ in the germline V gene. As DNA, the CDR3 is TGCGCCAGCAGGGCGGACGAGTACACTGAAGCTTTCTTT. This sequence encodes CASRADEYTEAFF.

This clonotype has ten or more counts. The V and J genes are TRBV9 and TRBJ2-1; D gene ambiguous. Per germline, CDR1 SGDLS and CDR2 YYNGEE. Trimming stripped 4 bases from V and 7 bases from J, with 15 bases between. This CDR3 contains 14 residues. CDR3 coding DNA: TGTGCCAGCAGCTCCCGGGTGGAGAGAAATGAGCAGTTCTTC. The encoded protein is CASSSRVERNEQFF.

This clonotype occurred a few times. The chain couples TRBV9 to TRBJ2-7; D may be TRBD2 (6 bases). This CDR3 comprises 14 residues. Germline assignment: CDR1 SGDLS and CDR2 YYNGEE. Trimming removed 2 bases from V and 2 bases from J, with 11 bases in between. The CDR3 nucleotides are TGTGCCAGCAGCGTGCGGGACGGCCCCTACGAGCAGTACTTC. This translates into CASSVRDGPYEQYF.

At least ten counts were recorded for this clonotype. The rearrangement joins TRBV20-1 to TRBJ1-1; a possible D gene is TRBD1 (5 bases). V lost 6 bases, J lost 2 bases, and 19 bases lay in between. In germline, CDR1 is DFQATT, CDR2 SNEGSKA (reference sequence). The CDR3 loop spans 15 amino acids. CDR3 amino acids: CSAQPPKGRNTEAFF. CDR3 coding DNA: TGCAGTGCGCAACCCCCAAAGGGACGTAACACTGAAGCTTTCTTT.

The chain is built from TRBV19 and TRBJ2-7, with 10 nucleotides matching TRBD2. The CDR3 contains 16 residues. V was clipped by 4 bases and J by 0 bases; unmatched bases: 6. Germline CDR1 is LNHDA and CDR2 is SQIVND (reference sequence). The CDR3 DNA reads as TGTGCCAGTAGTAAGGCTAGCGGGAGTTTCTCCTACGAGCAGTACTTC. This sequence encodes CASSKASGSFSYEQYF.

This clonotype was counted many times. This chain uses TRBV12-3 or TRBV12-4 with TRBJ1-2, with D unclear. The CDR3 spans 12 residues. Trimming took 1 base from V and 7 from J, leaving 7 bases between them. The CDR3 sequence: CASSLVGRGYTF. As DNA, the CDR3 is TGTGCCAGCAGTTTAGTCGGGCGTGGCTACACCTTC.

This clonotype was picked up many times. This chain links TRBV4-3 with TRBJ2-7; possible D gene TRBD1, 6 bases. CDR1 and CDR2 from the germline V gene are LGHNA and YSLEER. V was trimmed by 1 base and J by 3 bases, leaving 16 bases between them. The CDR3 is made up of 16 amino acids. The CDR3 sequence: CASSQGSRGPVYEQYF. DNA for the CDR3: TGCGCCAGCAGCCAAGGATCCAGGGGACCGGTCTACGAGCAGTACTTC.

This clonotype was seen many times. The rearrangement joins TRBV6-2 or TRBV6-3 to TRBJ2-2; the match to TRBD2 covers 15 bases. V was clipped by 6 bases and J by 6 bases; unmatched bases: 5. Germline V lookup: CDR1 MNHEY, CDR2 SVGEGT. The CDR3 runs 16 residues. The CDR3 is CASSLGLAGGPGELFF. The DNA for the CDR3 is TGTGCCAGCAGCCTCGGACTAGCGGGAGGGCCCGGGGAGCTGTTTTTT.

The J gene is TRBJ2-3, the V gene TRBV7-8; perhaps TRBD1 as D (6 bases). CDR3 length equals 15 residues. CDR1 and CDR2 (germline): SGHVS, FQNEAQ. Trimming cost V 1 base and J 7 bases, with 15 bases left between them. In nucleotides, the CDR3 is TGTGCCAGCAGCTTAGTGTCGTGGACAGATTATACGCAGTATTTT. As protein: CASSLVSWTDYTQYF.

This clonotype was found many times. J is TRBJ2-3 and V is TRBV20-1, with D unresolved. Germline V gene sequence: CDR1 DFQATT, CDR2 SNEGSKA (reference sequence). Trimming cost V 3 bases and J 5 bases, with 9 bases left between them. CDR3 size: 12 residues. The CDR3 is CSARPRGDTQYF. In DNA form, the CDR3 reads TGCAGTGCTAGGCCTAGAGGAGATACGCAGTATTTT.

The CDR3 bases are TGTGCCAGCAGTGAACCGGGACGGGTGAACACTGAAGCTTTCTTT. It is translated as CASSEPGRVNTEAFF. The chain employs TRBV25-1 and TRBJ1-1; a possible D gene is TRBD1 (5 bases). V lost 2 bases and J lost 0, with 10 bases in between. Germline loops: CDR1 MGHDK, CDR2 SYGVNS. This CDR3 has 15 amino acids.

This clonotype was seen more than once but under ten times. V gene TRBV20-1 combines with J gene TRBJ1-3; 9 bases map to TRBD1. The germline CDR1 and CDR2 sequences are DFQATT and SNEGSKA (reference sequence). This CDR3 contains 14 residues. V shed 2 bases, J shed 4 bases, and the junction held 3 bases outside the gene matches. CDR3 residues: CSARPGQGGNTIYF. CDR3 coding DNA: TGCAGTGCTAGACCCGGACAGGGGGGAAACACCATATATTTT.

Note on this clonotype: A clone one base away is much larger, so this may be a read error. V and J are TRBV7-2 and TRBJ2-6; possible D gene TRBD1, 5 bases. CDR1 and CDR2 (germline): SGHTA, FQGNSA. The length of the CDR3 is 14 residues. The CDR3 here is CASSSLPGAYVLTF. CDR3 DNA sequence: TGTGCCAGCAGCTCCCTCCCTGGGGCCTACGTCCTGACTTTC.

This clonotype was detected many times. The chain couples TRBV6-1 to TRBJ2-5; the match to TRBD2 covers 10 bases. CDR1 is MNHNS, CDR2 SASEGT, per germline. The trim removed 6 bases at V and 2 bases at J, leaving 12 bases unmatched. There are 17 residues in the CDR3. The CDR3, as DNA: TGTGCCAGCAGCCCTTCCTTGACTAGCGGGCTTCAAGAGACCCAGTACTTC. Translating gives CASSPSLTSGLQETQYF.

This clonotype was observed many times. The genes are TRBV5-1 and TRBJ2-3; TRBD2 aligns across 9 bases. V lost 0 bases and J lost 2; bases outside the gene matches: 4. This CDR3 region has 16 residues. CDR1 and CDR2 (germline): SGHRS, YFSETQ. In DNA form, the CDR3 reads TGCGCCAGCAGCTTGGTCCCTAGCGGGGCCACAGATACGCAGTATTTT. Protein product: CASSLVPSGATDTQYF.

The genes are TRBV12-3 or TRBV12-4 and TRBJ2-7, with a weak D call TRBD1 (5 bases). The CDR3 spans 14 residues. The V and J ends lost 3 bases and 3 bases respectively, with 12 bases between them. As DNA, the CDR3 is TGTGCCAGCAGTTTTGAGATAGGGGACTACGAGCAGTACTTC. This gives the protein CASSFEIGDYEQYF.

This clonotype was recorded many times. The chain recombines TRBV12-3 or TRBV12-4 with TRBJ1-3; possibly TRBD1 for D (5 bases). The V end lost 5 bases, the J end lost 10 bases, and 9 bases lay between the germline ends. The CDR3 covers 11 residues. DNA for the CDR3: TGTGCCAGCAGTACAGGACCGACCATATATTTT. This gives the protein CASSTGPTIYF.

This clonotype was seen many times. The chain employs TRBV7-8 and TRBJ2-3; 11 nucleotides line up with TRBD2. Trimming removed 7 bases from V and 6 bases from J; junction bases left unmatched: 15. This CDR3 region has 17 residues. CDR1 and CDR2 from the germline V gene are SGHVS and FQNEAQ. CDR3 region: CASTLVETSGRKDTQYF. CDR3 sequence (DNA): TGTGCCAGCACCCTCGTGGAAACTAGCGGGAGAAAGGATACGCAGTATTTT.

This clonotype was counted many times. The CDR3 sequence: CASSSGKVLREQYF. CDR3 nucleotides: TGTGCCAGCAGTTCCGGTAAGGTTTTGAGGGAGCAGTACTTC. This chain connects TRBV12-3 or TRBV12-4 to TRBJ2-7; D ambiguous. There are 14 residues in the CDR3. Trimming stripped 4 bases from V and 7 bases from J, with 17 bases between.